This is a list of T cell receptor beta chains from one sample in a study of OX40 agonist ivuxolimab in advanced cancers. Only in-frame clones appear in the TCRdb table, and some are missing; sequencing was by immunoSEQ multiplex PCR. The sample consists of some 52,000 clones, under 95% of them appearing once. The source was CD4+ or CD8+ T cells sorted from blood, collected in a trial of the OX40 agonist ivuxolimab. These receptors were collected from an adult with an advanced solid tumor such as melanoma, head and neck, liver or kidney cancer. CDR3s include the opening cysteine and the closing phenylalanine or tryptophan. A D gene is named only where the DNA matches it firmly. Expanded clones are given a class, and other clones once, few, many or no size at all.

j_call v_call clone_size d_call cdr3_nt cdr3_aa
TRBJ2-1 TRBV28 - TRBD1 TGTGCCAGCAGTTTATATTTCGGGGGACAGGTCGATGAGCAGTTCTTC CASSLYFGGQVDEQFF
TRBJ2-1 TRBV6-1 - - TGTGCCAGCGGATACAACTTCGGGGACTACAATGAGCAGTTCTTC CASGYNFGDYNEQFF
TRBJ2-7 TRBV4-3 - - TGCGCCAGCAGCCAAGCCGAGACAGGCCTCTACGAGCAGTACTTC CASSQAETGLYEQYF
TRBJ2-7 TRBV19 - TRBD1 TGTGCCAGTAGTCCCGGGACAGGTGATTTATCCTACGAGCAGTACTTC CASSPGTGDLSYEQYF
TRBJ2-7 TRBV5-1 - - TGCGCCAGCAGCTTGGGCAGCTCCTACGAGCAGTACTTC CASSLGSSYEQYF
TRBJ2-7 TRBV4-1 - - TGCGCCAGCAGCCAAGATACCCGGGAGCCCGGCTACGAGCAGTACTTC CASSQDTREPGYEQYF
TRBJ1-1 TRBV10-3 once - TGTGCCATCAGTGAGTTGTCATCCCCGGGGAACACTGAAGCTTTCTTT CAISELSSPGNTEAFF
TRBJ2-7 TRBV10-3 few - TGTGCCATCAGTGAGCAGTCTTCCGAGCAGTACTTC CAISEQSSEQYF
TRBJ2-1 TRBV19 - - TGTGCCAGTAGTCCCTGGGCGGGAACCTACAATGAGCAGTTCTTC CASSPWAGTYNEQFF
TRBJ2-7 TRBV11-3 - TRBD1 TGTGCCAGCAGCTTAGATAGCAGGACAGGGTACCACGAGCAGTACTTC CASSLDSRTGYHEQYF
TRBJ2-3 TRBV7-9 - TRBD1 TGTGCCAGCCTAGATCGGACAGGGGGCCCAGATACGCAGTATTTT CASLDRTGGPDTQYF
TRBJ2-7 TRBV13 - TRBD2 TGTGCCAGCAGCTTTAGTCTAGCGGGAACCCACGAGCAGTACTTC CASSFSLAGTHEQYF
TRBJ2-3 TRBV7-9 - TRBD1 TGTGCCAGCAGCTCCAGACAGGGCCTCACAGATACGCAGTATTTT CASSSRQGLTDTQYF
TRBJ2-3 TRBV2 - - TGTGCCAGCAGTGATAGGGGCACAGATACGCAGTATTTT CASSDRGTDTQYF
TRBJ2-1 TRBV4-1 - TRBD1 TGCGCCAGCAGCCTACCGACAGGGGGGTTTAATGAGCAGTTCTTC CASSLPTGGFNEQFF
TRBJ1-1 TRBV20-1 few - TGCAGTGCTAGGAAGGACACTGAAGCTTTCTTT CSARKDTEAFF
TRBJ2-7 TRBV29-1 - - TGCAGCGTTACCGAGAGCTACGAGCAGTACTTC CSVTESYEQYF
TRBJ1-2 TRBV25-1 - TRBD1 TGTGCCAGCAGTGTCGACAGGGGTACTAACTATGGCTACACCTTC CASSVDRGTNYGYTF
TRBJ2-7 TRBV9 once - TGTGCCAGCAGCGTAGGAGAAGAGCAGTACTTC CASSVGEEQYF
TRBJ1-5 TRBV19 - TRBD1 TGTGCCAGTAGGGGGAAGACAGGGTTCGGCAATCAGCCCCAGCATTTT CASRGKTGFGNQPQHF
TRBJ1-3 TRBV9 - TRBD1 TGTGCCAGCAGCGCAGACAGGGGTCCGACTGGAAACACCATATATTTT CASSADRGPTGNTIYF
TRBJ1-2 TRBV7-9 - - TGTGCCAGCAGCGCAGGGCCCTTCCTCTATGGCTACACCTTC CASSAGPFLYGYTF
TRBJ2-7 TRBV28 - TRBD2 TGTGCCAGCAGTCCAAGCGGGAGGGAAGACGAGCAGTACTTC CASSPSGREDEQYF
TRBJ1-5 TRBV7-8 few - TGTGCCAGCAGCTTAGGCAGGACCGATAGCAATCAGCCCCAGCATTTT CASSLGRTDSNQPQHF
TRBJ1-1 TRBV30 - - TGTGCCTGGGAAAGGACCGAAGCTTGGCCTGAAGCTTTCTTT CAWERTEAWPEAFF
TRBJ2-5 TRBV15 - - TGTGCTCCCCCTAGCCGGCATGAGACCCAGTACTTC CAPPSRHETQYF
TRBJ2-7 TRBV9 - - TGTGCCAGCAGCCCCCCCAGACTGGACGAGCAGTACTTC CASSPPRLDEQYF
TRBJ2-5 TRBV4-1 - - TGCGCCAGCAGCCCGATGGGAGCTTCTCAAGAGACCCAGTACTTC CASSPMGASQETQYF
TRBJ2-7 TRBV4-1 - - TGCGCCAGCAGCCAACAGGGGAACTACGAGCAGTACTTC CASSQQGNYEQYF
TRBJ2-2 TRBV9 - TRBD2 TGTGCCAGCAGCGTAGGGACTAGCGGGACCGGGGAGCTGTTTTTT CASSVGTSGTGELFF
TRBJ2-1 TRBV19 - - TGTGCCAGTGCTGTGAGCTCCTACAATGAGCAGTTCTTC CASAVSSYNEQFF
TRBJ2-7 TRBV27 - - TGTGCCAGCAGTACCCGCGGCGGCTACTCCTACGAGCAGTACTTC CASSTRGGYSYEQYF
TRBJ2-3 TRBV11-2 - - TGTGCCAGCAGCTTCATAATGGCAGATACGCAGTATTTT CASSFIMADTQYF
TRBJ2-1 TRBV7-6 - TRBD1 TGTGCCAGCAGCTTAGTTCGACAGGGGGCGATGTACAATGAGCAGTTCTTC CASSLVRQGAMYNEQFF
TRBJ2-3 TRBV9 - - TGTGCCAGCAGCGCCCCAGGGTTGGATACGCAGTATTTT CASSAPGLDTQYF
TRBJ1-1 TRBV13 - - TGTGCCAGCAGCCTAGCGGGCCCTGAAGCTTTCTTT CASSLAGPEAFF
TRBJ1-1 TRBV5-4 - - TGTGCCAGCAGAGGGGGTAACACTGAAGCTTTCTTT CASRGGNTEAFF
TRBJ2-5 TRBV11-2 - - TGTGCCAGCAGTTATACAGAGACCCAGTACTTC CASSYTETQYF
TRBJ2-7 TRBV13 - TRBD2 TGTGCCAGCAGCTTAGAGGCTAGCGGGAGGTACGAGCAGTACTTC CASSLEASGRYEQYF
TRBJ2-7 TRBV28 - - TGTGCCAGCAGTTTTTTCGGGTGGTACGAGCAGTACTTC CASSFFGWYEQYF
TRBJ2-2 TRBV13 - - TGTGCCAGCAGCTTCCAAAACACCGGGGAGCTGTTTTTT CASSFQNTGELFF
TRBJ1-1 TRBV27 - TRBD1 TGTGCCAGCAGTTTATCAAGGGGGCGGGTGGAAGCTTTCTTT CASSLSRGRVEAFF